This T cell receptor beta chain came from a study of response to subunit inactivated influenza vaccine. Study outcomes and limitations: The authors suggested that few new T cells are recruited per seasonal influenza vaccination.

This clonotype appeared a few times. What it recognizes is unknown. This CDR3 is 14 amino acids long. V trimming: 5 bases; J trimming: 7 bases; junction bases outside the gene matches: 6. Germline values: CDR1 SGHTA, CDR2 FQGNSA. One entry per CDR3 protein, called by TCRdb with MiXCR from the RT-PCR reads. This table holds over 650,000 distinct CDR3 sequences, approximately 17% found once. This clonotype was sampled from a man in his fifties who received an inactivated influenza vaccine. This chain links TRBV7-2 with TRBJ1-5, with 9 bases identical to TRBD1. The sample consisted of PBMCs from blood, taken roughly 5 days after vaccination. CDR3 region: CASSRGTGWQPQHF. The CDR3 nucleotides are TGTGCCAGCAGCCGTGGGACAGGGTGGCAGCCCCAGCATTTT.